The rows below give T cell receptor beta chains drawn from one sample of a study of STAT5B mutations in CD4+ large granular lymphocyte leukemia. Method: immunoSEQ multiplex PCR; TCRdb's copy keeps in-frame clones and lacks some. The table lists about 40,000 clones, about four fifths of them singletons. The sequencing input was CD4+ T cells from blood buffy coats. The receptor source for this set is a human donor in good health. Each CDR3 is given with its conserved first and last residue. The D gene is left open where the match is weak. Part of the rows lack a size; the others show once, few, many or a class for expanded clones.

size,V,J,D,CDR3,DNA
NA,TRBV7-3,TRBJ1-6,TRBD1,CASSQDRGWSPLHF,TGTGCCAGCAGCCAAGACAGGGGCTGGTCACCCCTCCACTTT
NA,TRBV18,TRBJ1-2,NA,CASSPMGEEGGYTF,TGTGCCAGCTCACCAATGGGGGAGGAAGGTGGCTACACCTTC
few,TRBV2,TRBJ1-6,TRBD1,CASSAGTGVSPLHF,TGTGCCAGCAGTGCGGGGACAGGGGTTTCACCCCTCCACTTT
NA,TRBV7-9,TRBJ2-3,NA,CASSQLHSDTQYF,TGTGCCAGCAGCCAGTTACATTCAGATACGCAGTATTTT
NA,TRBV5-1,TRBJ2-3,NA,CASSSASTDTQYF,TGCGCCAGCAGCTCGGCTAGCACAGATACGCAGTATTTT
few,TRBV28,TRBJ2-7,NA,CASSSPGHTKPHF,TGTGCCAGCAGTTCGCCGGGACACACCAAGCCACACTTC
NA,TRBV5-4,TRBJ1-5,NA,CASSPDLNQPQHF,TGTGCCAGCAGCCCGGATCTGAATCAGCCCCAGCATTTT
once,TRBV6-1,TRBJ1-2,NA,CASSTRAANRDYTF,TGTGCCAGCAGCACACGAGCCGCCAACAGGGACTACACCTTC
NA,TRBV28,TRBJ2-2,NA,CASAWGNTGELFF,TGTGCCAGCGCGTGGGGGAACACCGGGGAGCTGTTTTTT
few,TRBV4-1,TRBJ1-6,TRBD1,CASSQGQLNSPLHF,TGCGCCAGCAGCCAGGGACAGCTTAATTCACCCCTCCACTTT
NA,TRBV7-3,TRBJ2-7,TRBD1,CASKGRDRVNEQYF,TGTGCCAGCAAAGGCCGGGACAGGGTCAACGAGCAGTACTTC
NA,TRBV6-5,TRBJ2-7,NA,CASSSPRQASYEQYF,TGTGCCAGCAGTAGCCCCCGACAGGCGTCCTACGAGCAGTACTTC
NA,TRBV29-1,TRBJ1-1,NA,CSVGWGAGTEAFF,TGCAGCGTTGGGTGGGGGGCCGGCACTGAAGCTTTCTTT
NA,TRBV28,TRBJ2-1,NA,CASTSGYEQFF,TGTGCCAGCACTTCGGGGTATGAGCAGTTCTTC
NA,TRBV5-8,TRBJ1-2,TRBD1,CASSRGQAVNYGYTF,TGTGCCAGCAGCAGGGGACAGGCAGTAAACTATGGCTACACCTTC
NA,TRBV27,TRBJ2-2,NA,CASSLSTRFGELFF,TGTGCCAGCAGTTTATCGACTCGCTTCGGGGAGCTGTTTTTT
NA,TRBV29-1,TRBJ2-3,TRBD2,CSQRELADRTDTQYF,TGCAGCCAACGTGAGCTAGCGGATCGCACAGATACGCAGTATTTT
NA,TRBV21-1,TRBJ1-4,NA,CASSKTNSWRARPGEKLFF,TGTGCCAGCAGCAAAACGAATTCATGGAGGGCCCGCCCGGGTGAAAAACTGTTTTTT
NA,TRBV7-3,TRBJ2-1,TRBD2,CASSSQTSGGSSSYNEQFF,TGTGCCAGCAGCTCTCAGACTAGCGGGGGGTCGAGCTCCTACAATGAGCAGTTCTTC
NA,TRBV5-1,TRBJ1-4,NA,CASSLGQSNEKLFF,TGCGCCAGCAGCTTGGGGCAGTCTAATGAAAAACTGTTTTTT
NA,TRBV30,TRBJ1-4,NA,CAWTSTTGRNEKLFF,TGTGCCTGGACTTCAACGACAGGCCGTAATGAAAAACTGTTTTTT
NA,TRBV7-8,TRBJ1-5,NA,CASSIIQGIQPQHF,TGTGCCAGCAGTATAATTCAGGGGATTCAGCCCCAGCATTTT
NA,TRBV6-1,TRBJ1-5,NA,CASWGRGANQPQHF,TGTGCCAGCTGGGGTCGGGGGGCCAATCAGCCCCAGCATTTT
NA,TRBV5-5,TRBJ2-5,TRBD2,CASSPETSGQKETQYF,TGTGCCAGCAGCCCCGAGACTAGCGGACAGAAAGAGACCCAGTACTTC
NA,TRBV10-3,TRBJ2-1,NA,CASRGSAILDEQFF,TGTGCCTCCCGCGGCTCCGCGATCCTCGATGAGCAGTTCTTC
NA,TRBV6-4,TRBJ1-1,NA,CASSPNGNEAFF,TGTGCCAGCAGTCCCAACGGTAACGAAGCTTTCTTT
NA,TRBV2,TRBJ2-2,TRBD2,CASRDGLAGIRNAGELFF,TGTGCCAGCAGGGACGGACTAGCGGGGATACGTAACGCCGGGGAGCTGTTTTTT
NA,TRBV5-1,TRBJ2-7,TRBD1,CASSWGDRGYEQYF,TGCGCCAGCAGCTGGGGGGACAGGGGATACGAGCAGTACTTC
NA,TRBV9,TRBJ1-6,NA,CASSTTERYSPLHF,TGTGCCAGCAGCACCACCGAGAGGTATTCACCCCTCCACTTT
NA,TRBV27,TRBJ1-1,NA,CASRGGSAMNTEAFF,TGTGCCAGCAGAGGAGGTTCCGCTATGAACACTGAAGCTTTCTTT
NA,TRBV2,TRBJ2-3,NA,CASSEGGVNTQYF,TGTGCCAGCAGTGAAGGGGGGGTAAATACGCAGTATTTT
NA,TRBV7-6,TRBJ2-1,NA,CASRAKLLSDNEQFF,TGTGCCAGCAGAGCTAAGTTGCTCTCCGACAATGAGCAGTTCTTC
NA,TRBV7-6,TRBJ2-2,TRBD2,CASSLYTSGSGPNTGELFF,TGTGCCAGCAGCTTATATACTAGCGGGAGTGGCCCGAACACCGGGGAGCTGTTTTTT
NA,TRBV5-6,TRBJ2-3,TRBD2,CASSPRLAGPDTQYF,TGTGCCAGCAGCCCCCGACTAGCGGGACCAGATACGCAGTATTTT
NA,TRBV18,TRBJ1-2,NA,CASSPRRDEGDTF,TGTGCCAGCTCACCACGTAGGGATGAAGGCGACACCTTC